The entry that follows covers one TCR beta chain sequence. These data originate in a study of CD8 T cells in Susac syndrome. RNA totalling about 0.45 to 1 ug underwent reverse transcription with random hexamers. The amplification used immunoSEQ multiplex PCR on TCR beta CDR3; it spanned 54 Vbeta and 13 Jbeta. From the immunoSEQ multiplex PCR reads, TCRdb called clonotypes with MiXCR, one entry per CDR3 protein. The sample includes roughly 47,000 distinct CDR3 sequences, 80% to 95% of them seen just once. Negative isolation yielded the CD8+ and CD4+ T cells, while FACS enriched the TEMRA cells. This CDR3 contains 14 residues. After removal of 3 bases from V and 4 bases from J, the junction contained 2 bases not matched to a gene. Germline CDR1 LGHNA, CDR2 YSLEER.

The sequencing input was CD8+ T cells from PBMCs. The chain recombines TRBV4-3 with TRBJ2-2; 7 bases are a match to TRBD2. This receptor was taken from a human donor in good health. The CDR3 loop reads CASSHREGTGELFF. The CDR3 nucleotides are TGCGCCAGCAGCCACAGGGAGGGCACCGGGGAGCTGTTTTTT.